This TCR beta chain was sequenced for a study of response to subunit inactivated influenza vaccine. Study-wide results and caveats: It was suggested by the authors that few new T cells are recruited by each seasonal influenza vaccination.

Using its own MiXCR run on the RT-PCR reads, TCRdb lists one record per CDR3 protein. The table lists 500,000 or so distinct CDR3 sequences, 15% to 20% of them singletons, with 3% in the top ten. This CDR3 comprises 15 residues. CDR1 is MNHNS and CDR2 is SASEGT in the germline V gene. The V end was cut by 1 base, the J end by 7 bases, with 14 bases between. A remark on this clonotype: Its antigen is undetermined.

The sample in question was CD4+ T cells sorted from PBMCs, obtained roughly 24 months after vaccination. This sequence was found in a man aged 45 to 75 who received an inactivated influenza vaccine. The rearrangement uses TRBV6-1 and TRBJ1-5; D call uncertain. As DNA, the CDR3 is TGTGCCAGCAGTGAAGTGGGATCCCCCGGGCAGCCCCAGCATTTT. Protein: CASSEVGSPGQPQHF.